This T cell receptor beta chain was captured by sequencing in a study of blood T cell repertoires in COVID-19 (dated by TCRdb to the early 2020s). About the study as a whole: Collaborator samples came from the United States, Italy and Spain and covered acute and convalescent phases of COVID-19. Where HLA class I and class II types were available, the types were taken from metadata supplied by the sample provider, not from assay-based typing. Deeply sampled blood TCRbeta repertoires from subjects exposed to, actively infected with, or recovered from COVID-19 were included in the dataset. The material from the prospective study consisted of cDNA or gDNA derived from T cells, B-cell-depleted T cells, or PBMCs. Samples came from the ongoing ImmuneRACE study (first 160 participants) plus 1,254 subjects from 6 global collaborators. The repertoires were released in a freely available public database intended as a resource for research on the immune response to SARS-CoV-2. Sample metadata almost always included a de-identified subject ID, COVID-19 status, age in years and sex. General study outcomes and caveats: Clinical and demographic metadata were provided uncurated, with the amount varying by source and participant.

On this clone: This receptor's antigen is unknown. Nothing much larger sits one base from this clone, and base qualities are not available.

The collaborating institutions used their own protocols to collect whole blood in K2EDTA tubes. For TCRbeta analysis, collaborators shipped samples in one of three forms: frozen whole blood, isolated PBMCs, or DNA extracted from either of those sample types. The immunoSEQ Assay, a bias-controlled multiplex PCR, was used to amplify TCRbeta CDR3 regions from genomic DNA. The source study handled its data this way. Within the assay, amplification of reference gene primers was used to estimate how many nucleated cells each sample contained. Sequence reads were collapsed and filtered to measure the absolute abundance of every unique TCRbeta CDR3 rearrangement. For each sample, productive Simpson clonality was calculated by taking the square root of Simpson's diversity index across productive rearrangements. Drawn from immuneACCESS, this table holds only the in-frame rearrangements with V and J called that TCRdb kept. Clones are partly lost; checked studies trace under half to an unresolved V gene and leave the rest unexplained. That table gives V, J and clone size, and the DNA gave D and trimming. The sample data list just under 150,000 clones, and around 84% of these were observed just once. The ten largest clones represent more than 2% of the sample.

Trimming removed 3 bases from V and 8 bases from J; the gene matches leave 5 bases unexplained. According to the germline V gene, CDR1 reads SGDLS and CDR2 reads YYNGEE. Counted from cysteine to phenylalanine, this CDR3 has 15 amino acids. Only the CDR3 region is kept as DNA, spanning 45 bases read in frame from base 1. Sample: peripheral blood. Recombination linked TRBV9 to TRBJ2-1, and TRBD2 matches 13 of the central bases. This clonotype was obtained from a human donor with acute or convalescent COVID-19. The donor label of this sample is uncertain. The CDR3: CASSDGLAGEYEQFF. The DNA sequence is as follows: TGTGCCAGCAGCGACGGACTAGCGGGGGAGTATGAGCAGTTCTTC.